This TCR beta chain was sequenced during a study of blood T cell repertoires in COVID-19. Overall study: Samples taken during acute and convalescent COVID-19 were collected in the United States, Italy and Spain. PBMCs, B-cell-depleted T cells, or T cells provided the cDNA or gDNA that made up the material.

The CDR3 extends over 16 amino acids. Germline V gives CDR1 MGHDK, CDR2 SYGVNS. Germline trimming cut 4 bases from V and 6 bases from J; bases unmatched to any gene: 13. Source study methods: The authors estimated nucleated cell counts from reference gene primer amplification. Clones were read by immunoSEQ multiplex PCR, and TCRdb kept only the in-frame ones, dropping some. V and J calls and clone size follow that table, whereas D and trimming were derived from the DNA. The sample includes 250,000 to 300,000 clones, around four fifths seen only once; the top ten take roughly 5.8%. The specimen was peripheral blood. This sequence was found in a man older than 75 with acute or convalescent COVID-19. The chain has TRBV25-1 and TRBJ2-5, with 8 bases aligning to TRBD2. The CDR3 sequence: CASSVYGSGSIQTQYF. The CDR3 DNA reads as TGTGCCAGCAGTGTATATGGGAGCGGGAGTATACAGACCCAGTACTTC.